A selection of T cell receptor beta chains follows, all from one sample in a study of CD8+ T cells in alopecia areata. The protocol was immunoSEQ multiplex PCR, while the TCRdb copy is restricted to in-frame clones and leaves out a portion. The sample has more than 150,000 clones; roughly 53% are singletons. Sequencing used CD8+ T cells sorted from blood, obtained at week 24, from a patient treated with tofacitinib. Receptors originate from a human donor with alopecia areata. The CDR3 runs from the conserved cysteine through the conserved F or W. The order of the fields is D gene, CDR3 length, clone size, V gene, J gene, CDR3 DNA, CDR3 protein. The D gene is left open where the match is weak. Clone size is given for some rows only: seen once, a few or many times, or a class if the clone is expanded.

d_gene: TRBD1; len: 13; abundance: -; v_gene: TRBV23-1; j_gene: TRBJ1-5; CDR3nt: TGCGCCACCGGAACAGGGGACCATCAGCCCCAGCATTTT; CDR3aa: CATGTGDHQPQHF
d_gene: TRBD2; len: 15; abundance: -; v_gene: TRBV19; j_gene: TRBJ2-1; CDR3nt: TGTGCCAGTAGTATAGACGGACTAGCGGGGAATGAGCAGTTCTTC; CDR3aa: CASSIDGLAGNEQFF
d_gene: -; len: 14; abundance: few; v_gene: TRBV5-6; j_gene: TRBJ2-1; CDR3nt: TGTGCCAGCAGCCACCCCCGGACTCCTGAGGAGCAGTTCTTC; CDR3aa: CASSHPRTPEEQFF
d_gene: -; len: 14; abundance: -; v_gene: TRBV30; j_gene: TRBJ1-2; CDR3nt: TGTGCCTGGAGTGTCGCGGAAACCTCTAGTGGCTACACCTTC; CDR3aa: CAWSVAETSSGYTF
d_gene: TRBD1; len: 16; abundance: -; v_gene: TRBV2; j_gene: TRBJ1-1; CDR3nt: TGTGCCAGCAGCTTGGACAGGGACTTCGAGTCCACTGAAGCTTTCTTT; CDR3aa: CASSLDRDFESTEAFF
d_gene: -; len: 13; abundance: -; v_gene: TRBV5-6; j_gene: TRBJ2-2; CDR3nt: TGTGCCAGCAGCTTCGGCTTGAGCGGGGAGCTGTTTTTT; CDR3aa: CASSFGLSGELFF
d_gene: -; len: 13; abundance: -; v_gene: TRBV28; j_gene: TRBJ2-7; CDR3nt: TGTGCCAGCATTGGGGGTAGCTCCTACGAGCAGTACTTC; CDR3aa: CASIGGSSYEQYF
d_gene: -; len: 15; abundance: -; v_gene: TRBV4-2; j_gene: TRBJ1-5; CDR3nt: TGTGCCAGCAGCCAAGACGTCCAGGGAGGCCAGCCCCAGCATTTT; CDR3aa: CASSQDVQGGQPQHF
d_gene: TRBD1; len: 15; abundance: -; v_gene: TRBV5-6; j_gene: TRBJ1-4; CDR3nt: TGTGCCAGCAGCTTGGAGACAGGGGTGGTTGAAAAACTGTTTTTT; CDR3aa: CASSLETGVVEKLFF
d_gene: -; len: 15; abundance: -; v_gene: TRBV18; j_gene: TRBJ2-4; CDR3nt: TGTGCCAGCTCACCACCAGACAATTCCAAAAACATTCAGTACTTC; CDR3aa: CASSPPDNSKNIQYF
d_gene: -; len: 13; abundance: -; v_gene: TRBV7-9; j_gene: TRBJ1-2; CDR3nt: TGTGCCAGCAGCTTAGCGACAGACTATGGCTACACCTTC; CDR3aa: CASSLATDYGYTF
d_gene: -; len: 12; abundance: few; v_gene: TRBV29-1; j_gene: TRBJ1-1; CDR3nt: TGCAGCGTTGTTGACAGGCACACTGAAGCTTTCTTT; CDR3aa: CSVVDRHTEAFF
d_gene: -; len: 12; abundance: -; v_gene: TRBV30; j_gene: TRBJ1-6; CDR3nt: TGTGCCTCTTCGGGACTACGATCACCCCTCCACTTT; CDR3aa: CASSGLRSPLHF
d_gene: TRBD2; len: 14; abundance: once; v_gene: TRBV5-1; j_gene: TRBJ2-1; CDR3nt: TGCGCCAGCAGCCCGGAGGTAGCGGGGTTTGAGCAGTTCTTC; CDR3aa: CASSPEVAGFEQFF
d_gene: TRBD1; len: 14; abundance: -; v_gene: TRBV27; j_gene: TRBJ1-2; CDR3nt: TGTGCCAGCAGTCAAACAGGGGGGTCGGGTGGCTACACCTTC; CDR3aa: CASSQTGGSGGYTF
d_gene: -; len: 15; abundance: once; v_gene: TRBV30; j_gene: TRBJ2-7; CDR3nt: TGTGCCTGGAGTGTACACGCAGGGGGGTTCTACGAGCAGTACTTC; CDR3aa: CAWSVHAGGFYEQYF
d_gene: TRBD1; len: 13; abundance: -; v_gene: TRBV30; j_gene: TRBJ2-5; CDR3nt: TGTGCCTGCCCGGGACAGGGCATAGAGACCCAGTACTTC; CDR3aa: CACPGQGIETQYF
d_gene: -; len: 13; abundance: once; v_gene: TRBV6-5; j_gene: TRBJ2-5; CDR3nt: TGTGCCAGCAGTTACTCTTGGGGGGAGACCCAGTACTTC; CDR3aa: CASSYSWGETQYF
d_gene: -; len: 11; abundance: few; v_gene: TRBV30; j_gene: TRBJ1-6; CDR3nt: TGTGCCGGACACGCCGGCAAAGCCCTCCACTTT; CDR3aa: CAGHAGKALHF
d_gene: -; len: 13; abundance: -; v_gene: TRBV7-9; j_gene: TRBJ1-5; CDR3nt: TGTGCCAGCAGCTCAAGAGGTGGGCAGCCCCAGCATTTT; CDR3aa: CASSSRGGQPQHF
d_gene: -; len: 14; abundance: once; v_gene: TRBV30; j_gene: TRBJ2-5; CDR3nt: TGTGCCTGGAGTGGGGGGAGGGGGAAAGAGACCCAGTACTTC; CDR3aa: CAWSGGRGKETQYF
d_gene: TRBD2; len: 16; abundance: -; v_gene: TRBV29-1; j_gene: TRBJ2-3; CDR3nt: TGCAGCGGCCGCGGAACTAGCGCACCTAGCACAGATACGCAGTATTTT; CDR3aa: CSGRGTSAPSTDTQYF
d_gene: -; len: 15; abundance: -; v_gene: TRBV11-1; j_gene: TRBJ1-1; CDR3nt: TGTGCCAGCAGCTCCATTGGACAGTGGAACACTGAAGCTTTCTTT; CDR3aa: CASSSIGQWNTEAFF
d_gene: -; len: 8; abundance: -; v_gene: TRBV6-1; j_gene: TRBJ2-1; CDR3nt: TGTGCCAGCAGTGCCGTGCTCTTC; CDR3aa: CASSAVLF
d_gene: -; len: 14; abundance: few; v_gene: TRBV29-1; j_gene: TRBJ2-7; CDR3nt: TGCAGCGTTGATTTGGGCTTTGGAACCTACGAGCAGTACTTC; CDR3aa: CSVDLGFGTYEQYF
d_gene: -; len: 13; abundance: -; v_gene: TRBV5-6; j_gene: TRBJ1-5; CDR3nt: TGTGCCAGCAGCTTGTCCAGGATCGGGCCCCAGCATTTT; CDR3aa: CASSLSRIGPQHF
d_gene: -; len: 17; abundance: few; v_gene: TRBV9; j_gene: TRBJ1-2; CDR3nt: TGTGCCAGCAGCGTACGGACAGATAACGAGCTTGGTTATGGCTACACCTTC; CDR3aa: CASSVRTDNELGYGYTF
d_gene: TRBD1; len: 15; abundance: -; v_gene: TRBV5-6; j_gene: TRBJ1-1; CDR3nt: TGTGCCAGCAGCTTGGGGGACACAGGGGTTTCTGAAGCTTTCTTT; CDR3aa: CASSLGDTGVSEAFF
d_gene: -; len: 13; abundance: -; v_gene: TRBV4-1; j_gene: TRBJ2-1; CDR3nt: TGCGCCAGCAGCCATCGGGGGTCCGATGAGCAGTTCTTC; CDR3aa: CASSHRGSDEQFF
d_gene: -; len: 17; abundance: -; v_gene: TRBV7-8; j_gene: TRBJ2-5; CDR3nt: TGTGCCAGCAGCCCGCCATCACCCCATTCGGATCGAGAGACCCAGTACTTC; CDR3aa: CASSPPSPHSDRETQYF
d_gene: -; len: 15; abundance: -; v_gene: TRBV13; j_gene: TRBJ2-5; CDR3nt: TGTGCCAGCAGCTCCAATGTCCAGTCAAGGGGGGCCCAGTACTTC; CDR3aa: CASSSNVQSRGAQYF
d_gene: -; len: 17; abundance: -; v_gene: TRBV27; j_gene: TRBJ1-4; CDR3nt: TGTGCCAGCAGTACCGCCTCCGGGCCGCCTTTTTTGGAAAAACTGTTTTTT; CDR3aa: CASSTASGPPFLEKLFF
d_gene: TRBD2; len: 15; abundance: -; v_gene: TRBV27; j_gene: TRBJ2-1; CDR3nt: TGTGCCAGCAGTGGAAGACTAGCGGGATACAATGAGCAGTTCTTC; CDR3aa: CASSGRLAGYNEQFF
d_gene: -; len: 17; abundance: -; v_gene: TRBV5-1; j_gene: TRBJ2-3; CDR3nt: TGCGCCAGCAGCGGATCCCCCCCGCTCCTTCGCACAGATACGCAGTATTTT; CDR3aa: CASSGSPPLLRTDTQYF
d_gene: TRBD2; len: 16; abundance: -; v_gene: TRBV28; j_gene: TRBJ2-3; CDR3nt: TGTGCCAGCAGTCCCCTTAGCGGGGGGCCATTGAGTACGCAGTATTTT; CDR3aa: CASSPLSGGPLSTQYF
d_gene: TRBD1; len: 17; abundance: -; v_gene: TRBV5-1; j_gene: TRBJ1-2; CDR3nt: TGCGCCAGCAGCTTGGCCCAGGGGGCAGTCCCCAACTATGGCTACACCTTC; CDR3aa: CASSLAQGAVPNYGYTF